This is a list of T cell receptor beta chains from one sample in a study of OX40 agonist ivuxolimab in advanced cancers. Clones were read by immunoSEQ multiplex PCR, and TCRdb kept only the in-frame ones, dropping some. The repertoire includes 13,000 to 15,000 clones, roughly 92% of them detected once, and roughly 23% sits in the top ten. The material sequenced was CD4+ or CD8+ T cells sorted from blood, taken in a trial of the OX40 agonist ivuxolimab. The receptors were gathered from an adult with an advanced solid tumor such as melanoma, head and neck, liver or kidney cancer. CDR3s include the opening cysteine and the closing phenylalanine or tryptophan. A D gene is named only where the DNA matches it firmly. Clone size, where shown, is once, few, many, or a class for clones that have expanded.

length: 15; V: TRBV7-9; J: TRBJ2-7; D: TRBD1; size: -; CDR3: CASPGTGVPSYEQYF; DNA: TGTGCCAGTCCCGGGACAGGGGTCCCCTCCTACGAGCAGTACTTC
length: 16; V: TRBV27; J: TRBJ2-5; D: TRBD2; size: -; CDR3: CASSLSTSGGEETQYF; DNA: TGTGCCAGCAGTTTATCGACTAGCGGGGGGGAAGAGACCCAGTACTTC
length: 17; V: TRBV28; J: TRBJ1-2; D: -; size: -; CDR3: CASSLRFGERRGYGYTF; DNA: TGTGCCAGCAGTTTACGTTTTGGAGAGCGCAGGGGTTATGGCTACACCTTC
length: 14; V: TRBV30; J: TRBJ2-7; D: TRBD1; size: -; CDR3: CAWSDGTGTYEQYF; DNA: TGTGCCTGGAGTGACGGGACAGGGACCTACGAGCAGTACTTC
length: 14; V: TRBV2; J: TRBJ1-1; D: -; size: once; CDR3: CASRVAVMNTEAFF; DNA: TGTGCCAGCAGGGTGGCGGTCATGAACACTGAAGCTTTCTTT
length: 15; V: TRBV6-6; J: TRBJ1-1; D: TRBD1; size: -; CDR3: CASSSARGLWTEAFF; DNA: TGTGCCAGCAGTTCGGCCAGGGGGCTATGGACTGAAGCTTTCTTT
length: 15; V: TRBV19; J: TRBJ2-1; D: -; size: -; CDR3: CASSISVLGFNEQFF; DNA: TGTGCCAGTAGTATATCTGTATTAGGCTTCAATGAGCAGTTCTTC
length: 14; V: TRBV27; J: TRBJ2-1; D: -; size: -; CDR3: CASRTGGPSNEQFF; DNA: TGTGCCAGCCGAACGGGTGGACCCAGCAATGAGCAGTTCTTC
length: 16; V: TRBV9; J: TRBJ1-1; D: -; size: medium-sized; CDR3: CASSLGAVRLNTEAFF; DNA: TGTGCCAGCAGCTTAGGGGCGGTACGTTTGAACACTGAAGCTTTCTTT
length: 16; V: TRBV30; J: TRBJ2-1; D: -; size: -; CDR3: CAWTPGGLRTKRGQFF; DNA: TGTGCCTGGACCCCAGGGGGACTCCGTACGAAAAGGGGGCAGTTCTTC
length: 16; V: TRBV28; J: TRBJ1-4; D: -; size: -; CDR3: CASSLRRGQINEKLFF; DNA: TGTGCCAGCAGTTTAAGAAGAGGTCAGATTAATGAAAAACTGTTTTTT
length: 18; V: TRBV2; J: TRBJ2-7; D: TRBD2; size: -; CDR3: CASKIGLAGRSGTYEQYF; DNA: TGTGCCAGCAAAATTGGGCTAGCGGGACGGTCGGGAACCTACGAGCAGTACTTC
length: 12; V: TRBV28; J: TRBJ1-1; D: -; size: -; CDR3: CASSFTSWDAFF; DNA: TGTGCCAGCAGTTTCACGTCGTGGGACGCTTTCTTT
length: 18; V: TRBV28; J: TRBJ1-5; D: -; size: -; CDR3: CASSPREGFYRSNQPQHF; DNA: TGTGCCAGCAGTCCAAGGGAAGGGTTCTATCGTAGCAATCAGCCCCAGCATTTT
length: 14; V: TRBV6-5; J: TRBJ2-7; D: TRBD1; size: -; CDR3: CASRRTGEGYEQYF; DNA: TGTGCCAGCAGGCGGACAGGGGAAGGCTACGAGCAGTACTTC
length: 17; V: TRBV5-6; J: TRBJ2-1; D: TRBD2; size: -; CDR3: CASSFFGTSGSGNEQFF; DNA: TGTGCCAGCAGCTTCTTTGGGACTAGCGGTTCGGGTAATGAGCAGTTCTTC
length: 10; V: TRBV20-1; J: TRBJ1-1; D: TRBD1; size: -; CDR3: CSALQGAAFF; DNA: TGCAGTGCTTTACAGGGGGCCGCTTTCTTT
length: 13; V: TRBV7-9; J: TRBJ2-1; D: -; size: -; CDR3: CASTPPGPNEQFF; DNA: TGTGCCAGCACCCCCCCCGGCCCCAATGAGCAGTTCTTC
length: 15; V: TRBV11-2; J: TRBJ1-5; D: -; size: -; CDR3: CASSLVAGDNQPQHF; DNA: TGTGCCAGCAGCTTAGTGGCAGGGGACAATCAGCCCCAGCATTTT
length: 16; V: TRBV21-1; J: TRBJ2-3; D: -; size: -; CDR3: CASSRPRWGCTDTQYF; DNA: TGTGCCAGCAGCCGACCCAGGTGGGGGTGCACAGATACGCAGTATTTT
length: 18; V: TRBV4-2; J: TRBJ2-6; D: -; size: -; CDR3: CASSLTVKGSKSGQRPDF; DNA: TGTGCCAGCAGCTTAACTGTCAAAGGTTCAAAGTCGGGCCAACGTCCTGACTTC
length: 14; V: TRBV7-7; J: TRBJ2-3; D: -; size: -; CDR3: CASSSMRGTDTQYF; DNA: TGTGCCAGCAGCTCTATGCGTGGGACGGATACGCAGTATTTT
length: 14; V: TRBV5-6; J: TRBJ1-1; D: -; size: once; CDR3: CASSPRVVNTEAFF; DNA: TGTGCCAGCAGCCCGCGGGTGGTGAACACTGAAGCTTTCTTT
length: 12; V: TRBV7-9; J: TRBJ1-5; D: -; size: once; CDR3: CASSLVGQPQHF; DNA: TGTGCCAGCAGCTTAGTAGGGCAGCCCCAGCATTTT
length: 14; V: TRBV11-3; J: TRBJ1-1; D: -; size: -; CDR3: CASSSGGGGTEAFF; DNA: TGTGCCAGCAGCTCCGGGGGCGGGGGCACTGAAGCTTTCTTT
length: 15; V: TRBV9; J: TRBJ2-7; D: TRBD1; size: -; CDR3: CASSVGRTGGYEQYF; DNA: TGTGCCAGCAGCGTAGGAAGGACAGGGGGCTACGAGCAGTACTTC
length: 15; V: TRBV10-2; J: TRBJ2-7; D: -; size: -; CDR3: CASSESASLRSEQYF; DNA: TGCGCCAGCAGTGAGTCGGCCAGTCTGCGGAGTGAGCAGTACTTC
length: 12; V: TRBV29-1; J: TRBJ2-2; D: -; size: -; CDR3: CSAVRGTGELFF; DNA: TGCAGCGCCGTCAGGGGCACCGGGGAGCTGTTTTTT
length: 14; V: TRBV27; J: TRBJ2-4; D: TRBD2; size: -; CDR3: CASSHLAGENIQYF; DNA: TGTGCCAGCAGTCACCTAGCGGGGGAAAACATTCAGTACTTC